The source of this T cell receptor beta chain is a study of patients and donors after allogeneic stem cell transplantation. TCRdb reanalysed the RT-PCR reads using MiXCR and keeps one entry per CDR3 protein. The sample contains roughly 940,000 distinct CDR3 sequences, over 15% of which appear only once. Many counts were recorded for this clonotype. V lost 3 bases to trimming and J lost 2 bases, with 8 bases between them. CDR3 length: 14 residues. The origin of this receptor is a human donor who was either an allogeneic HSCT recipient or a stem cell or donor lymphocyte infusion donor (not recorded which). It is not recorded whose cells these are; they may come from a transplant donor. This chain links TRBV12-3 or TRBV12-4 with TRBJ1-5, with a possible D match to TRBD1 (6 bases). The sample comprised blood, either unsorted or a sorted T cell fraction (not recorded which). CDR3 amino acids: CASSFSGGNQPQHF. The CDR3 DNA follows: TGTGCCAGCAGTTTTTCAGGGGGCAATCAGCCCCAGCATTTT.